This T cell receptor (beta chain) was captured by sequencing in a study of beta chain features in type 1 diabetes. General study findings and limits: Researchers report that Type 1 diabetes patients had moderately but significantly shorter TCRB CDR3s across all four CD4+ subsets.

Sequencing targeted expressed TCRB transcripts, as all isolated RNA had been reverse transcribed. The repertoire was sequenced with immunoSEQ multiplex PCR; TCRdb's copy has only in-frame clones and lacks some. The data contain about 230,000 clones, more than 9% of them singletons. This CDR3 region has 17 residues. Trimming removed 2 bases from V and 0 bases from J; junction bases left unmatched: 8. CDR1 SGHRS and CDR2 YFSETQ come from the germline V gene. As concerns this clone: Its antigen is undetermined.

This receptor was obtained from a woman aged 18-29 years in good health. This chain uses TRBV5-1 with TRBJ2-1; 7 nucleotides line up with TRBD1. Sequenced: naive CD4+ T cells from blood. The CDR3 nucleotides are TGCGCCAGCAGCTTAGGCGGACAGGCTGCCTCCTACAATGAGCAGTTCTTC. As protein: CASSLGGQAASYNEQFF.